The clone carrying this T cell receptor (beta chain) was found a few times. Its antigen is unknown. This entry is derived from a study of identical twins. Study conclusions and caveats: Beta out-of-frame twin sharing showed a weaker excess.

A universal primer site came from template switching; cDNA carried unique molecular identifiers. TCRdb passed the 5' RACE reads through MiXCR, listing each CDR3 protein once. The sample consists of about 720,000 distinct CDR3 sequences, 8.6% of them appearing once. Healthy Caucasians provided all donations. With 0 bases removed from V and 6 bases from J, the gap between germline ends came to 14 bases. Germline V lookup: CDR1 LGHNA, CDR2 YNFKEQ. The CDR3 length is 16 residues. These data also formed part of another study, on yellow fever vaccine responses in identical twins.

V and J are TRBV4-2 and TRBJ1-4, with D possibly TRBD1 on 6 matching bases. Sequenced material: PBMCs. The TCR originated in a woman aged 18 to 35 in good health. The CDR3 coding sequence is TGTGCCAGCAGCCAAGAATGGGGGGCGACTGATGAAAAACTGTTTTTT. It translates to CASSQEWGATDEKLFF.